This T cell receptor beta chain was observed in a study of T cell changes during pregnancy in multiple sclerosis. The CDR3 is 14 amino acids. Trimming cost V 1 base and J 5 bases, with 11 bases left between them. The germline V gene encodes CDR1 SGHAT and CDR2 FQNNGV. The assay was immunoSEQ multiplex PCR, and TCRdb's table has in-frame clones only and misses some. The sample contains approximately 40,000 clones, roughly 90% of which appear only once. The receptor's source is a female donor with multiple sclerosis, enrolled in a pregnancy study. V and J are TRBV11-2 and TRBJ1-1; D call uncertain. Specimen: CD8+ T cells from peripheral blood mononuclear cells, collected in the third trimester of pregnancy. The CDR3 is CASSLGYTGTEAFF. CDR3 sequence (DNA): TGTGCCAGCAGCTTAGGGTATACGGGGACTGAAGCTTTCTTT.